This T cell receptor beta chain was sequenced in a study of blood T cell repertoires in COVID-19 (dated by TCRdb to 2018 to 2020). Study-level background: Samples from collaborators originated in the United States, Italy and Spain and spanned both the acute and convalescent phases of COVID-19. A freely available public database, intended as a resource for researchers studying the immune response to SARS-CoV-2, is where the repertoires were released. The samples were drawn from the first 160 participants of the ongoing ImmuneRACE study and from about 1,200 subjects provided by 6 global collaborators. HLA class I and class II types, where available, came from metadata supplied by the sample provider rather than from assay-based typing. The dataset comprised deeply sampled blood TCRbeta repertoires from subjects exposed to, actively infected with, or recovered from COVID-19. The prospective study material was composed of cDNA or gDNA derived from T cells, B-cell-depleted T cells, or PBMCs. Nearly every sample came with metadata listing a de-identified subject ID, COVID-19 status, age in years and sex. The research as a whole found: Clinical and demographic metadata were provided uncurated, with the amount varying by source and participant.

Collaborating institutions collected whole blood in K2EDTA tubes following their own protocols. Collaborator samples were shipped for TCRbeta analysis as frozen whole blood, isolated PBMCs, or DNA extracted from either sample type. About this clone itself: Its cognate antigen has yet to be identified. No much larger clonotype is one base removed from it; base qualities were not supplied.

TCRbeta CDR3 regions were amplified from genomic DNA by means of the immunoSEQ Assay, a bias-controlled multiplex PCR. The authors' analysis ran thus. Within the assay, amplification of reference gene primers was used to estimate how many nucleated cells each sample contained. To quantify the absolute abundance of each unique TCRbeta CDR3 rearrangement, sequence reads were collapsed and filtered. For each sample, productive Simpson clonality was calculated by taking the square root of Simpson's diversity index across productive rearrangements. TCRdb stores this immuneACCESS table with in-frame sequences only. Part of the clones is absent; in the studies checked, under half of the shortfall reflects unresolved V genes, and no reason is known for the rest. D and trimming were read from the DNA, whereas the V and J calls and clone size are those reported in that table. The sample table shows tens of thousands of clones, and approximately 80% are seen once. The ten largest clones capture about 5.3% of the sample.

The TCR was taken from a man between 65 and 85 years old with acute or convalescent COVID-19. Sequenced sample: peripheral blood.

The CDR3 protein: CASSATPDRGYGYTF. In nucleotides, the sequence is TGTGCCAGCAGCGCCACCCCCGACAGGGGCTATGGCTACACCTTC. The V gene is TRBV6-4 and the J gene is TRBJ1-2; 8 bases in the junction line up with TRBD1. CDR1 is given as MRHNA and CDR2 as SNTAGT, both from the germline V gene. At the junction V is shortened by 6 bases and J by 4 bases; bases outside the gene matches: 10. CDR3 length: 15 amino acids, cysteine to phenylalanine. The sequence is cut down to CDR3 DNA, 45 bases in frame from base 1.